This T cell receptor (beta chain) was captured in a study of CD8 T cells in Susac syndrome. Germline loops: CDR1 LGHNA, CDR2 YNFKEQ. The V end was cut by 3 bases, the J end by 0 bases, with 11 bases between. The CDR3 runs to 15 residues. Reverse transcription used about 0.45 to 1 ug RNA and random hexamers. TCRdb reprocessed the immunoSEQ multiplex PCR reads with MiXCR, giving one entry per CDR3 protein. The data show over 150,000 distinct CDR3 sequences, over 90% seen once. The chain is built from TRBV4-2 and TRBJ1-1; tentatively, D is TRBD1 (6 bases). This TCR derives from a human donor with Susac syndrome. The sequencing input was CD4+ T cells from PBMCs. In DNA form, the CDR3 reads TGTGCCAGCAGCCAGGGGGCGGGGATGAACACTGAAGCTTTCTTT. Its protein is CASSQGAGMNTEAFF.